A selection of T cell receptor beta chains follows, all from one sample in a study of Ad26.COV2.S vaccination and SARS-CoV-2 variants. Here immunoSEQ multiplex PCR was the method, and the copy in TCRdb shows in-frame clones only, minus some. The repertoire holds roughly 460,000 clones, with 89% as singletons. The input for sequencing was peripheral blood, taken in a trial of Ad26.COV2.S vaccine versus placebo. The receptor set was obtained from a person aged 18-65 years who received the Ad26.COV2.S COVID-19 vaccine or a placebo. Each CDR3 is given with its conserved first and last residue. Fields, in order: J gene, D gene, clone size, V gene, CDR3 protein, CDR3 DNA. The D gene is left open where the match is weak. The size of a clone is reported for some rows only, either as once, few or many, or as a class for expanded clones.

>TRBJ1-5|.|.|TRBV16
CASSQFVGNQPQHF
TGTGCCAGCAGCCAATTTGTGGGTAATCAGCCCCAGCATTTT
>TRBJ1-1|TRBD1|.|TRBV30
CAWSVNRGVAFF
TGTGCCTGGAGTGTAAACAGGGGGGTTGCTTTCTTT
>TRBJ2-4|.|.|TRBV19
CASSIYGAKNIQYF
TGTGCCAGTAGTATCTACGGAGCCAAAAACATTCAGTACTTC
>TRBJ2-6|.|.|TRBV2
CASRSSSSGANVLTF
TGTGCCAGCAGATCCTCCAGCTCTGGGGCCAACGTCCTGACTTTC
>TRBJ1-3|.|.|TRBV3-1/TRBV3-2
CASSQGRPILGGNTIYF
TGTGCCAGCAGCCAGGGCAGGCCTATACTAGGTGGAAACACCATATATTTT
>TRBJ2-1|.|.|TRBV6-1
CASSEALVRNVNEQFF
TGTGCCAGCAGTGAAGCGCTCGTGCGCAACGTCAATGAGCAGTTCTTC
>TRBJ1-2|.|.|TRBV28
CASSLWGRVGGYTF
TGTGCCAGCAGTTTATGGGGCAGGGTGGGAGGCTACACCTTC
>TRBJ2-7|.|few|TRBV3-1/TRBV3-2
CASSQEGYKNEQYF
TGTGCCAGCAGCCAAGAGGGGTATAAAAACGAGCAGTACTTC
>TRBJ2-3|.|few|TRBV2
CASGRELSTDTQYF
TGTGCCAGCGGTAGGGAGCTCAGCACAGATACGCAGTATTTT
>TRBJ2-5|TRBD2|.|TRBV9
CASSVGSSGGAETQYF
TGTGCCAGCAGCGTAGGTAGTAGCGGGGGGGCGGAGACCCAGTACTTC
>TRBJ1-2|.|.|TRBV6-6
CASSYPAGSSYGYTF
TGTGCCAGCAGTTACCCCGCGGGCAGCTCTTATGGCTACACCTTC
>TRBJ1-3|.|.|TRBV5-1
CASQRKWDRTGENTIYF
TGCGCCAGCCAAAGAAAATGGGACCGGACGGGCGAAAACACCATATATTTT
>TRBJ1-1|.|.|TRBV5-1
CASSLWGGMNTEAFF
TGCGCCAGCAGCTTGTGGGGGGGAATGAACACTGAAGCTTTCTTT
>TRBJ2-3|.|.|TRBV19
CASSIGRADTQYF
TGTGCCAGTAGTATTGGGAGAGCAGATACGCAGTATTTT
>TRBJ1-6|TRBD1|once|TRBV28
CASSGGGGGHSPLHF
TGTGCCAGCAGTGGGGGAGGGGGCGGCCATTCACCCCTCCACTTT
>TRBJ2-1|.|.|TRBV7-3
CASSHREGRNEQFF
TGTGCCAGCAGCCATCGCGAAGGACGCAATGAGCAGTTCTTC
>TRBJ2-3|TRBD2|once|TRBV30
CAWSPGLAVGDTQYF
TGTGCCTGGAGTCCGGGACTAGCTGTCGGCGATACGCAGTATTTT
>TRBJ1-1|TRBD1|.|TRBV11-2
CASSSVRGLRLDTEAFF
TGTGCCAGCAGCTCGGTCAGGGGGCTTCGGTTGGACACTGAAGCTTTCTTT
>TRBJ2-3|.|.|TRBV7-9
CASSLGLATDTQYF
TGTGCCAGCAGCTTAGGGCTAGCGACAGATACGCAGTATTTT
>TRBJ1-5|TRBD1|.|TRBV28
CASSTGGHQPQHF
TGTGCCAGCAGTACAGGGGGCCATCAGCCCCAGCATTTT
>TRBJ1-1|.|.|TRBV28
CASKEAPTEAFF
TGTGCCAGCAAGGAGGCCCCCACTGAAGCTTTCTTT
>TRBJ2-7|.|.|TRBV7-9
CASSQIGQGTHEQYF
TGTGCCAGCAGCCAAATCGGTCAGGGTACCCACGAGCAGTACTTC
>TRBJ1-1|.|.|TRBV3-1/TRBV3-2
CASSQDLGVIAEAFF
TGTGCCAGCAGCCAAGACCTTGGGGTTATCGCTGAAGCTTTCTTT
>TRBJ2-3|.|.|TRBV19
CASRNRVGDTQYF
TGTGCCAGTAGGAACAGGGTGGGAGATACGCAGTATTTT
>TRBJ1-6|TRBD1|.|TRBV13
CASSLATGGRSPLHF
TGTGCCAGCAGCTTAGCGACAGGGGGCAGGTCACCCCTCCACTTT
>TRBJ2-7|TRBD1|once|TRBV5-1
CASSSSTGLLSYEQYF
TGCGCCAGCAGCTCGTCGACAGGGCTTCTCTCCTACGAGCAGTACTTC
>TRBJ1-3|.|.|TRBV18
CASSLRQSNSGNTIYF
TGTGCCAGCTCACTAAGACAGTCTAACTCTGGAAACACCATATATTTT
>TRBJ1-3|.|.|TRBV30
CAWSQSSDTIYF
TGTGCCTGGAGCCAATCCTCGGACACCATATATTTT
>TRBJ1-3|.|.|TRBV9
CASSARQDLSGNTIYF
TGTGCCAGCAGCGCTCGACAGGACCTCTCTGGAAACACCATATATTTT
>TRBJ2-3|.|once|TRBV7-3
CASSPLVHSDTQYF
TGTGCCAGCAGCCCACTAGTTCACTCAGATACGCAGTATTTT
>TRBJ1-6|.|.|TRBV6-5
CASSLTRLAPLHF
TGTGCCAGCAGTTTGACAAGATTGGCACCCCTCCACTTT
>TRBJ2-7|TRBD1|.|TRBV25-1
CASAEGQASLVQYF
TGTGCCAGCGCCGAGGGACAGGCGTCCCTTGTGCAGTACTTC
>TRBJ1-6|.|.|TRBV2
CASSESVSNSPLHF
TGTGCCAGCAGTGAATCGGTGAGCAATTCACCCCTCCACTTT
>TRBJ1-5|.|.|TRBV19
CASNTGRREYSNQPQHF
TGTGCCAGTAATACAGGGAGGAGGGAATATAGCAATCAGCCCCAGCATTTT
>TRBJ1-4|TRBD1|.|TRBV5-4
CASSLTGGGEKLFF
TGTGCCAGCAGCTTGACAGGGGGGGGTGAAAAACTGTTTTTT
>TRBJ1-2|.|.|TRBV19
CASSIVQGTYGYTF
TGTGCCAGTAGTATAGTCCAGGGAACCTATGGCTACACCTTC
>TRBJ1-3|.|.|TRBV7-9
CASSSRGGFGNTIYF
TGTGCCAGCAGCTCGAGAGGAGGTTTCGGAAACACCATATATTTT
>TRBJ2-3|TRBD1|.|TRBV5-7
CASTRKDRADTQYF
TGTGCCAGCACCAGAAAGGACAGGGCTGATACGCAGTATTTT
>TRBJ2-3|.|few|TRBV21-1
CASSPCGGTQYF
TGTGCCAGTAGCCCATGTGGCGGTACGCAGTATTTT
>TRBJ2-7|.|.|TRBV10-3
CAIRTGGEQYF
TGTGCCATCAGAACCGGGGGCGAGCAGTACTTC
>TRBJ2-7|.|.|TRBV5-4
CASSLAPTRRGNSYEQYF
TGTGCCAGCAGCTTGGCCCCAACACGACGGGGAAACTCCTACGAGCAGTACTTC
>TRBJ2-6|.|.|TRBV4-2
CASSQELKESGANVLTF
TGTGCCAGCAGCCAAGAGTTAAAGGAGTCTGGGGCCAACGTCCTGACTTTC
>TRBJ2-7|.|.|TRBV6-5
CASRGDITLGYEQYF
TGTGCCAGCAGAGGGGACATTACCCTAGGCTACGAGCAGTACTTC
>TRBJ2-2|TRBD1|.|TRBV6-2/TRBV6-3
CASSLYRGPTGELFF
TGTGCCAGCAGTCTTTACAGGGGGCCCACCGGGGAGCTGTTTTTT
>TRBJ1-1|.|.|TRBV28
CASTRPSMNTEAFF
TGTGCCAGCACCCGGCCAAGTATGAACACTGAAGCTTTCTTT
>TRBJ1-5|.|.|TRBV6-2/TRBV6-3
CASSSLGQPQHF
TGTGCCAGCAGTTCTCTGGGTCAGCCCCAGCATTTT
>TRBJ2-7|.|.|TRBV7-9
CASSLTTGPTSYEQYF
TGTGCCAGCAGCTTAACAACGGGACCCACCTCCTACGAGCAGTACTTC
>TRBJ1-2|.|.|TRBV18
CASSPAGLETYGYTF
TGTGCCAGCTCACCCGCGGGGTTGGAGACCTATGGCTACACCTTC
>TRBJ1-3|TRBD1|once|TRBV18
CASSSGQPVSGNTIYF
TGTGCCAGCTCATCGGGACAGCCCGTCTCTGGAAACACCATATATTTT
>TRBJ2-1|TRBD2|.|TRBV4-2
CASSQIGGPGTSPYNEQFF
TGTGCCAGCAGCCAAATCGGGGGACCCGGGACTAGCCCTTACAATGAGCAGTTCTTC